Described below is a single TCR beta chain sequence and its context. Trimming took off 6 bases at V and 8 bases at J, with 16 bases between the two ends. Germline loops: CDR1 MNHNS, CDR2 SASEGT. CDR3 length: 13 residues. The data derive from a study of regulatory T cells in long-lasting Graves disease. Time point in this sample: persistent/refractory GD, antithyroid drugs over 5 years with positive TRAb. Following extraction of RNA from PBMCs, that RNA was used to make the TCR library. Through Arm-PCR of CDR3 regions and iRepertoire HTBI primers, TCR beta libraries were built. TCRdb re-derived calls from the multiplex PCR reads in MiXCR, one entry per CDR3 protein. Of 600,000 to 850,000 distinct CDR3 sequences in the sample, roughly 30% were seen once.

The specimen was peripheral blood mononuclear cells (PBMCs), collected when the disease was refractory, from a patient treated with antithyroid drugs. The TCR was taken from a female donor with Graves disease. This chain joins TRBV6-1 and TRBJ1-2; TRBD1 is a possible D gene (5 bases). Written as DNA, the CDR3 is TGTGCCAGCAGGCAGGATGGGACGGACGGCTACACCTTC. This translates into CASRQDGTDGYTF.